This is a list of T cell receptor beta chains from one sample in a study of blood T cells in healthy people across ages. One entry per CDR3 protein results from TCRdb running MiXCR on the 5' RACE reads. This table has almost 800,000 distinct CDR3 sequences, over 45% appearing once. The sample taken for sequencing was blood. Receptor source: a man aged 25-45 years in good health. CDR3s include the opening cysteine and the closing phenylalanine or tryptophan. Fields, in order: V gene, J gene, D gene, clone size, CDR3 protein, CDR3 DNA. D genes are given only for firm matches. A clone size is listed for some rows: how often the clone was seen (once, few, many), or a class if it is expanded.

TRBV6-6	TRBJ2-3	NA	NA	CASTLELTQDTQYF	TGTGCCAGCACCCTAGAGCTCACGCAGGATACGCAGTATTTT
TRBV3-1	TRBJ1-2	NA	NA	CASSPVQELGYTF	TGTGCCAGCAGCCCAGTCCAGGAATTAGGCTACACCTTC
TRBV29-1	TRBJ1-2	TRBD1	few	CSVAPTGYGYTF	TGCAGCGTTGCCCCGACAGGGTATGGCTACACCTTC
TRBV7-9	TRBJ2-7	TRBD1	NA	CASSSRTGGVYEQYF	TGTGCCAGCAGCTCCAGGACAGGGGGCGTCTACGAGCAGTACTTC
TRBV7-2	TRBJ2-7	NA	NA	CASSPTPRGSTYEQYF	TGTGCCAGCAGCCCGACTCCCCGGGGGTCGACCTACGAGCAGTACTTC
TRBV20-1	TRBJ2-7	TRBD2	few	CSATPLAESYYEQYF	TGCAGTGCTACGCCCCTAGCGGAGAGTTACTACGAGCAGTACTTC
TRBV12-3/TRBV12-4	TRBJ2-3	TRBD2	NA	CASSLSSGRTTDTQYF	TGTGCCAGCAGTTTAAGTAGCGGGAGGACCACAGATACGCAGTATTTT
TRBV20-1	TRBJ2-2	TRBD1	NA	CSAQTGITGELFF	TGCAGTGCGCAGACAGGGATCACCGGGGAGCTGTTTTTT
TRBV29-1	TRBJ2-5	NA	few	CNRGSAKYF	TGCAACCGGGGAAGCGCGAAGTACTTC
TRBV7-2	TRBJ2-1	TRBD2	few	CASSLGLAGGPGNEQFF	TGTGCCAGCAGCCTGGGACTAGCGGGGGGGCCGGGAAATGAGCAGTTCTTC
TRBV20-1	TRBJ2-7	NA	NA	CSANRLPTYEQYF	TGCAGTGCTAACCGACTCCCCACCTACGAGCAGTACTTC
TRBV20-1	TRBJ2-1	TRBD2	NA	CSARQVHSGYYNEQFF	TGCAGTGCTAGACAGGTCCATAGCGGGTATTACAATGAGCAGTTCTTC
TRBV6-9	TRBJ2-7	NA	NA	CASSYSKVATTYYNEQYF	TGTGCCAGCAGTTACTCGAAAGTAGCGACCACCTACTACAATGAGCAGTACTTC
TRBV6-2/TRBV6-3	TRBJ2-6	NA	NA	CASWWTSPSRANVLTF	TGTGCCAGCTGGTGGACTTCTCCCTCCAGGGCCAACGTCCTGACTTTC
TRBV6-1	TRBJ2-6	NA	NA	CASRGALAGSGANVLTF	TGTGCCAGCAGGGGGGCTTTGGCAGGGTCTGGGGCCAACGTCCTGACTTTC